One sample yielded the 28 T cell receptor beta chains listed below, sequenced in a study of T cell repertoires in cytomegalovirus infection. TCRdb itself ran the reads through MiXCR, one entry per CDR3 protein. The table records roughly 200,000 distinct CDR3 sequences, about a sixth of them present only once. The sequencing sample was made of CD8+ T cells from PBMCs. The receptors were gathered from a human donor in good health (CMV status not recorded). Some clones in this sample may be carry-over from other donors' samples.

The chain joins TRBV12-3 or TRBV12-4 to TRBJ2-1; 9 bases agree with TRBD1. This CDR3 has 17 amino acids. The junction had 20 bases not matched to a gene; V was cut back by 7 bases and J by 10 bases. The CDR3, as DNA: TGTGCCAGCACCGCAACCACCGGGACAGGGAAAGGGTGGGAGCAGTTCTTC. It is translated as CASTATTGTGKGWEQFF.

This clonotype was seen only a few times. For the CDR3, the DNA is TGTGCCAGCACCCTCACAGGGGACTTCCCCTACGAGCAGTACTTC. Translating gives CASTLTGDFPYEQYF. V and J are TRBV14 and TRBJ2-7; tentatively, D is TRBD1 (7 bases). Germline CDR1 is SGHDN and CDR2 is FVKESK. CDR3 length: 15 residues. The ends were cut back, 7 bases at V and 2 bases at J, with 18 bases in the middle.

The sample holds a few counts of this clonotype. The chain uses TRBV18 and TRBJ1-5; D is unclear. The germline V gene has CDR1 KGHSH and CDR2 LQKENI. The CDR3 has 14 residues. Trimming left V 1 base short and J 2 bases short, with 6 bases between. The CDR3 sequence: CASSPQGGNQPQHF. The CDR3 DNA is TGTGCCAGCTCACCACAAGGAGGCAATCAGCCCCAGCATTTT.

This clonotype is a singleton in its sample. The rearrangement links TRBV7-3 to TRBJ2-2, with D perhaps matching TRBD2 (5 bases). The CDR3 runs 12 residues. V was trimmed by 5 bases and J by 6 bases, leaving 7 bases between them. Germline values: CDR1 SGHTA, CDR2 FQGTGA. In nucleotides, the CDR3 is TGTGCCAGCAGCCTACTAGCCGGGGAGCTGTTTTTT. This codes for CASSLLAGELFF.

CDR3 residues: CASSDPTHSSTDTQYF. CDR3 DNA: TGTGCCAGCAGTGATCCTACACACTCCAGCACAGATACGCAGTATTTT. The chain employs TRBV25-1 and TRBJ2-3; D is undetermined. Trimming cost V 3 bases and J 0 bases, with 13 bases left between them. The CDR3 covers 16 residues. CDR1 MGHDK and CDR2 SYGVNS come from the germline V gene.

This clonotype was picked up many times. The rearrangement links TRBV7-2 to TRBJ2-5; TRBD2 matches at 11 bases. The CDR3 totals 15 residues. The germline gives CDR1 SGHTA, CDR2 FQGNSA. V trimming: 5 bases; J trimming: 2 bases; junction bases outside the gene matches: 4. In DNA, the CDR3 is TGTGCCAGCAGCCTTAGCGGGGGGGCTCAAGAGACCCAGTACTTC. Translated: CASSLSGGAQETQYF.

This chain joins TRBV7-9 and TRBJ1-1; D call uncertain. Germline values: CDR1 SEHNR, CDR2 FQNEAQ (reference sequence). CDR3 length equals 12 residues. Trimming pared 5 bases from V and 3 bases from J, leaving 7 bases between. The DNA for the CDR3 is TGTGCCAGCAGCCCCCCGTACACTGAAGCTTTCTTT. It yields the protein CASSPPYTEAFF.

This clonotype was picked up a small number of times. J is TRBJ2-2 and V is TRBV7-2; 9 nucleotides match TRBD1. CDR3 length equals 16 residues. Germline V gene lookup returns CDR1 SGHTA and CDR2 FQGNSA. V dropped 1 base and J dropped 13; count of bases not matched to a gene: 13. The DNA of the CDR3 is TGTGCCAGCAGCTTAGGTGTGGGACAGGGTCGACCGGCGCTGTTTTTT. It codes for CASSLGVGQGRPALFF.

The rearrangement uses TRBV11-1 and TRBJ2-5; a possible D gene is TRBD1 (6 bases). V lost 1 base and J lost 1, with 10 bases in between. Germline CDR1 SGHAT, CDR2 FQDESV (reference sequence). This CDR3 has 15 amino acids. CDR3 residues: CASSLEGQSQETQYF. In nucleotides, the CDR3 is TGTGCCAGCAGCTTAGAGGGACAAAGCCAAGAGACCCAGTACTTC.

This clonotype came up a few times. The CDR3 sequence: CASSAPAGEDTEAFF. In nucleotides, the CDR3 is TGTGCCAGCAGTGCCCCTGCAGGGGAGGACACTGAAGCTTTCTTT. The chain has TRBV7-9 and TRBJ1-1; perhaps TRBD1 as D (6 bases). CDR1 is SEHNR, CDR2 FQNEAQ, per germline (reference sequence). CDR3 size: 15 residues. V lost 6 bases to trimming and J lost 3 bases, with 17 bases between them.

There are a few counts of this clonotype. The chain recombines TRBV7-9 with TRBJ1-3; TRBD1 might be the D (6 bases). This CDR3 spans 18 amino acids. The germline V and J ends were trimmed by 5 bases and 0 bases, with 20 bases remaining between them. From germline, CDR1 is SEHNR and CDR2 FQNEAQ (reference sequence). The CDR3 nucleotides read TGTGCCAGCAGCCCCCCCGAGGGGGATCCCGACTCTGGAAACACCATATATTTT. Translation gives CASSPPEGDPDSGNTIYF.

This clonotype was recorded a few times. The chain couples TRBV4-1 to TRBJ1-1, with a weak D call TRBD1 (6 bases). This CDR3 is 15 amino acids long. V was trimmed by 5 bases and J by 3 bases, leaving 16 bases between them. Germline-derived CDR1 and CDR2 are MGHRA and YSYEKL. The CDR3 loop is CASSYPSRGDTEAFF. Written as DNA, the CDR3 is TGCGCCAGCAGCTACCCTAGCAGGGGAGACACTGAAGCTTTCTTT.

J is TRBJ2-1 and V is TRBV7-9; D is uncertain. CDR1 SEHNR and CDR2 FQNEAQ come from the germline V gene (reference sequence). This CDR3 has 14 residues. Trimming pared 6 bases from V and 3 bases from J, leaving 12 bases between. CDR3 DNA: TGTGCCAGCAGTCCGGAGTCGGGCTACAATGAGCAGTTCTTC. Translated: CASSPESGYNEQFF.

The table lists this clonotype with many counts. The chain is built from TRBV7-2 and TRBJ2-1; 8 positions agree with TRBD2. Germline V gives CDR1 SGHTA, CDR2 FQGNSA. After removal of 1 base from V and 2 bases from J, the junction contained 4 bases not matched to a gene. The length of the CDR3 is 16 residues. Here the CDR3 reads CASSLGLALPYNEQFF. The CDR3 DNA reads as TGTGCCAGCAGCTTAGGACTAGCGCTCCCCTACAATGAGCAGTTCTTC.

This sequence joins TRBV20-1 and TRBJ2-5; D might be TRBD1 (6 bases). V was shortened by 2 bases and J by 5 bases, with 15 bases between the two germline ends. Germline values: CDR1 DFQATT, CDR2 SNEGSKA (reference sequence). The CDR3 is made up of 14 amino acids. The CDR3 bases are TGCAGTGCTAGACTCCAGGGGCATGGGGAGACCCAGTACTTC. Protein sequence: CSARLQGHGETQYF.

J is TRBJ2-2 and V is TRBV10-3; D possibly corresponds to TRBD2 (6 bases). Germline CDR1 ENHRY, CDR2 SYGVKD. Trimming pared 6 bases from V and 4 bases from J, leaving 15 bases between. The CDR3 is 15 amino acids. The DNA of the CDR3 is TGTGCCATCAGCCGGGACTCCCTAGGCACCGGGGAGCTGTTTTTT. Translation: CAISRDSLGTGELFF.

On this clonotype itself: Germline and junction disagree at one end, which may indicate a read error. V is TRBV20-1 and J is TRBJ2-6; 7 bases map to TRBD2. CDR1 DFQATT and CDR2 SNEGSKA come from the germline V gene (reference sequence). CDR3 size: 17 residues. CDR3 bases: TGCAGTGCTAGAGCATCTAGCGGAAACTCTGGTGCCAACGTCCTGACTTTC. Translating it yields CSARASSGNSGANVLTF.

The chain has TRBV6-5 and TRBJ2-7; D unresolved. Germline CDR1 and CDR2: MNHEY and SVGAGI. There are 13 residues in the CDR3. Trimming pared 0 bases from V and 2 bases from J, leaving 5 bases between. DNA of the CDR3: TGTGCCAGCAGTTACTCGTGGACCTACGAGCAGTACTTC. Amino acids: CASSYSWTYEQYF.

This clonotype was seen more than once but under ten times. The chain combines TRBV6-5 with TRBJ2-3, with 8 bases that match TRBD2. CDR3 length: 18 residues. The V gene's germline CDR1 is MNHEY and CDR2 SVGAGI. The trim removed 1 base at V and 0 bases at J, leaving 9 bases unmatched. The CDR3 reads CASSYYSGVPPSTDTQYF. The CDR3 nucleotides are TGTGCCAGCAGTTACTATAGCGGGGTCCCTCCTAGCACAGATACGCAGTATTTT.

V is TRBV2 and J is TRBJ2-7; a weak D match, TRBD2 (5 bases). The CDR3 consists of 15 residues. The germline V and J ends were trimmed by 5 bases and 0 bases, with 14 bases remaining between them. The V gene's germline CDR1 is SNHLY and CDR2 FYNNEI. The CDR3 sequence: CASSLAGPRSYEQYF. In DNA, the CDR3 is TGTGCCAGCAGTCTTGCGGGTCCGCGCTCCTACGAGCAGTACTTC.

There are a few counts of this clonotype. The chain is built from TRBV30 and TRBJ1-5; no firm D call. The V end was cut by 1 base, the J end by 5 bases, with 12 bases between. The CDR3 covers 14 residues. In germline, CDR1 is GTSNPN, CDR2 SVGIG (reference sequence). The CDR3 reads CAWSGFSSDQPQHF. CDR3 sequence (DNA): TGTGCCTGGAGTGGTTTCTCTTCGGATCAGCCCCAGCATTTT.

This chain uses TRBV28 with TRBJ2-3, with D unclear. Trimming left V 5 bases short and J 3 bases short, with 9 bases between. From germline, CDR1 is MDHEN and CDR2 SYDVKM. The CDR3 runs 13 residues. CDR3 sequence reads: CASSPTTTDTQYF. The CDR3 DNA sequence: TGTGCCAGCAGTCCGACAACGACAGATACGCAGTATTTT. The complete variable domain, with remaining parts taken from reference TRBV28 and TRBJ2-3, reads DVKVTQSSRYLVKRTGEKVFLECVQDMDHENMFWYRQDPGLGLRLIYFSYDVKMKEKGDIPEGYSVSREKKERFSLILESASTNQTSMYLCASSPTTTDTQYFGPGTRLTVL.

This clonotype occurred a few times. The chain employs TRBV10-3 and TRBJ2-2; 14 nucleotides align to TRBD2. Germline lookup yields CDR1 ENHRY and CDR2 SYGVKD. This CDR3 is built from 18 residues. Germline trimming cut 5 bases from V and 2 bases from J; bases unmatched to any gene: 7. CDR3 coding DNA: TGTGCCATCAGTAAACCCGGGACTAGCGGGGGTAACACCGGGGAGCTGTTTTTT. This encodes CAISKPGTSGGNTGELFF.

This clonotype has just a few counts. CDR3 sequence: CASSPLSSYEQYF. The CDR3, as DNA: TGTGCCAGCAGCCCCCTGTCCTCCTACGAGCAGTACTTC. This sequence joins TRBV11-1 and TRBJ2-7; D ambiguous. With 5 bases removed from V and 0 bases from J, the gap between germline ends came to 8 bases. Germline V gene lookup returns CDR1 SGHAT and CDR2 FQDESV (reference sequence). CDR3 size: 13 residues.

V gene TRBV4-3 combines with J gene TRBJ2-2; a possible D gene is TRBD2 (7 bases). Looked up from germline, CDR1 is LGHNA and CDR2 is YSLEER. With 0 bases removed from V and 7 bases from J, the gap between germline ends came to 15 bases. This CDR3 comprises 16 residues. The CDR3 is CASSQDLGGLDGELFF. DNA of the CDR3: TGCGCCAGCAGCCAAGATTTGGGGGGGCTGGACGGGGAGCTGTTTTTT.

This chain connects TRBV7-9 to TRBJ1-1; D call uncertain. V lost 6 bases to trimming and J lost 1 base, with 12 bases between them. Per the germline V gene, CDR1 is SEHNR and CDR2 is FQNEAQ (reference sequence). The CDR3 has 14 residues. As DNA, the CDR3 is TGTGCCAGCAGTTTGGTACACACGAACACTGAAGCTTTCTTT. Translating gives CASSLVHTNTEAFF.

The table lists this clonotype with a few counts. This chain connects TRBV6-6 to TRBJ1-5; D call uncertain. Germline values: CDR1 MNHNY, CDR2 SVGAGI (reference sequence). Trimming took 2 bases from V and 5 from J, leaving 4 bases between them. There are 12 residues in the CDR3. CDR3: CASSYEYQPQHF. Written as DNA, the CDR3 is TGTGCCAGCAGTTACGAATATCAGCCCCAGCATTTT.

This clonotype was observed a handful of times. V is TRBV7-2 and J is TRBJ1-2; 7 nucleotides align to TRBD1. The trim removed 8 bases at V and 6 bases at J, leaving 30 bases unmatched. The CDR3 consists of 20 residues. Germline V gene data show CDR1 as SGHTA and CDR2 as FQGNSA. Here the CDR3 reads CASGSTNAYLLTGTEDGYTF. DNA of the CDR3: TGTGCCAGCGGCTCAACCAATGCGTATCTCCTAACCGGGACAGAAGATGGCTACACCTTC.